These T cell receptor beta chains were read from a single sample in a study of identifying expanded T cells in peripheral blood. Clones were sequenced by immunoSEQ multiplex PCR, and TCRdb holds only the in-frame ones, with some missing. Among over 90,000 clones listed, roughly 88% were seen once. Sample: blood. These receptors originate from a person between 18 and 75 years old in good health. Both conserved end residues are part of each CDR3. A D gene is named only where the DNA matches it firmly. The size entry is marked missing in some rows and otherwise reads once, few, many or a size class.

TRBD1 . TRBJ2-5 TRBV4-1 17 TGCGCCAGCAGCCAAGATTTGTCCAGGGGGTTTTTAGAGACCCAGTACTTC CASSQDLSRGFLETQYF
. . TRBJ2-7 TRBV16 15 TGTGCCAGCAGCCAATCGGGGACGCCGACCTACGAGCAGTACTTC CASSQSGTPTYEQYF
. . TRBJ1-1 TRBV2 13 TGTGCCAGCAGTTCGGATCAGAACACTGAAGCTTTCTTT CASSSDQNTEAFF
. . TRBJ2-3 TRBV9 15 TGTGCCAGCAGCGTAGGGGGTTGGAGCACAGATACGCAGTATTTT CASSVGGWSTDTQYF
. . TRBJ2-1 TRBV30 15 TGTGCCTGGGTTACCTTTGTAGGGGTGGGATATGAGCAGTTCTTC CAWVTFVGVGYEQFF
. . TRBJ2-2 TRBV19 16 TGTGCCAGTAGTACCGCGATAACAGGGTTTGACGGGGAGCTGTTTTTT CASSTAITGFDGELFF
. . TRBJ2-2 TRBV18 19 TGTGCCAGCTCACCTAGATACCAGACTGGACTAACAAACACCGGGGAGCTGTTTTTT CASSPRYQTGLTNTGELFF
. once TRBJ2-3 TRBV6-1 15 TGTGCCAGCACTCCCCGGATGATTAGCACAGATACGCAGTATTTT CASTPRMISTDTQYF
TRBD1 . TRBJ1-3 TRBV7-3 15 TGTGCCAGCAGCAGAGGACAGGGGGCATCAAACACCATATATTTT CASSRGQGASNTIYF
TRBD1 . TRBJ2-3 TRBV9 15 TGTGCCAGCAGCGTCGACAGGGGTAGCACAGATACGCAGTATTTT CASSVDRGSTDTQYF
. . TRBJ1-1 TRBV5-1 14 TGCGCCAGCAGCCCGTTGACAGTGAACACTGAAGCTTTCTTT CASSPLTVNTEAFF
. . TRBJ1-2 TRBV19 13 TGTGCCAGTAAACAGAGAGCCAACTATGGCTACACCTTC CASKQRANYGYTF
. . TRBJ1-1 TRBV28 12 TGTGCCAGCAGGGCAGGGGCCACTGAAGCTTTCTTT CASRAGATEAFF
. . TRBJ1-2 TRBV6-5 13 TGTGCCAGCAGTTACTCCAGGCACTATGGCTACACCTTC CASSYSRHYGYTF
TRBD1 . TRBJ1-5 TRBV19 15 TGTGCCAGTAGTGGAAACAGGGGATCCGATCAGCCCCAGCATTTT CASSGNRGSDQPQHF
TRBD1 . TRBJ2-5 TRBV5-4 14 TGTGCCAGCAGCTCGGACAGGGGTGGGGAGACCCAGTACTTC CASSSDRGGETQYF
. . TRBJ2-3 TRBV9 18 TGTGCCAGCAGCAACCCCAAAGGGGGGACTCTGAGCACAGATACGCAGTATTTT CASSNPKGGTLSTDTQYF
. . TRBJ1-2 TRBV14 15 TGTGCCAGCAGCCAAGAAACAGGCGCGAACTATGGCTACACCTTC CASSQETGANYGYTF
. once TRBJ2-3 TRBV27 14 TGTGCCAGCAGTTTACTCGGGAGTTTGGATACGCAGTATTTT CASSLLGSLDTQYF
. . TRBJ1-2 TRBV5-1 14 TGCGCCAGCAGCGTTAACCCCGGAGGCGGTGGCTACACCTTC CASSVNPGGGGYTF
. once TRBJ2-1 TRBV19 11 TGTGCCAGTAGTAGCCGTGGTGAGCAGTTCTTC CASSSRGEQFF
. . TRBJ1-2 TRBV6-5 14 TGTGCCAGCAGTTACTCGGCCTTGGGGAGCACCCACACCTTC CASSYSALGSTHTF
TRBD1 . TRBJ1-2 TRBV15 16 TGTGCCACCAGCAGAGAAGGGGGACAGGGGAGCTATGGCTACACCTTC CATSREGGQGSYGYTF
. . TRBJ1-2 TRBV5-4 16 TGTGCCAGCAGCCGTTTCCGGGACACAAACAACTATGGCTACACCTTC CASSRFRDTNNYGYTF
. . TRBJ1-2 TRBV7-2 12 TGTGCCAGCAGCTTATGGGACTATGGCTACACCTTC CASSLWDYGYTF
. . TRBJ1-2 TRBV7-9 13 TGTGCCAGCAGCTTCGAGGGAAACTATGGCTACACCTTC CASSFEGNYGYTF
TRBD2 . TRBJ2-1 TRBV5-6 16 TGTGCCAGCAGCTTGCGGAGTCTAGCGGCGAACAATGAGCAGTTCTTC CASSLRSLAANNEQFF
TRBD2 . TRBJ2-5 TRBV5-1 20 TGCGCCAGCAGCTTGGTTTCCCTAGCGGGGGCCTCAAAAAGCCAAGAGACCCAGTACTTC CASSLVSLAGASKSQETQYF
TRBD1 . TRBJ1-5 TRBV15 17 TGTGCCACCAGCAGATCTCGACAGGGGCGAAGCAATCAGCCCCAGCATTTT CATSRSRQGRSNQPQHF
TRBD1 . TRBJ1-2 TRBV7-2 19 TGTGCCAGCAGCTTGTGGCCCACTGCTAAAACAGGGGCCCACTATGGCTACACCTTC CASSLWPTAKTGAHYGYTF
. . TRBJ2-6 TRBV19 15 TGTGCCAGTAGTACGCAGGGATCTGGGGCCAACGTCCTGACTTTC CASSTQGSGANVLTF
. . TRBJ1-1 TRBV5-1 16 TGCGCCAGCAGCAACCCCGGTTTGGGGCTGAACACTGAAGCTTTCTTT CASSNPGLGLNTEAFF